These 10 T cell receptor beta chains originate from one sample sequenced in a study of molecular identifiers for immune sequencing clone quantification. TCRdb passed the PCR reads through MiXCR, listing each CDR3 protein once. This table holds some 580,000 distinct CDR3 sequences, 25% found once. The sample consisted of naive CD8+ T cells from blood, with Jurkat cell RNA spiked in. Subset noted: FACS-sorted CD8+CD4-CCR7+CD45RA+ naive T cells. The receptors stem from a human donor in good health. Some libraries in this study had Jurkat cell RNA spiked in.

This clonotype was counted ten times or more. This chain joins TRBV5-1 and TRBJ1-1; D call uncertain. The CDR3 sequence is 14 residues long. Deletions cut 0 bases from V and 5 bases from J, with 11 bases between. Germline CDR1 reads SGHRS; CDR2 reads YFSETQ. The CDR3 reads CASSLGPAKTEAFF. As DNA, the CDR3 is TGCGCCAGCAGCTTGGGGCCCGCGAAGACTGAAGCTTTCTTT.

As regards this clonotype: Just one base apart from a much larger clone, this may be a read error. DNA for the CDR3: TGTGCCAGCAGTTTTGGGACTCCCACTTATTCACCCCACCACTTT. Residues: CASSFGTPTYSPHHF. The rearrangement joins TRBV27 to TRBJ1-6; possible D gene TRBD1, 5 bases. The CDR3 consists of 15 residues. Looked up from germline, CDR1 is MNHEY and CDR2 is SMNVEV (reference sequence).

This clonotype has at least ten counts. The chain recombines TRBV2 with TRBJ2-7, with D possibly being TRBD1 or TRBD2 (5 bases each). The CDR3 runs 13 residues. Trimming cost V 6 bases and J 2 bases, with 11 bases left between them. From germline, CDR1 is SNHLY and CDR2 FYNNEI. The CDR3 nucleotides read TGTGCCAGCAGGACGGGGACGGCCTACGAGCAGTACTTC. Translating gives CASRTGTAYEQYF.

A remark on this clonotype: This may arise from a read error, as a much more abundant clone is one base away. The chain joins TRBV7-8 to TRBJ2-5; D remains unclear. Trimming pared 5 bases from V and 1 base from J, leaving 14 bases between. This CDR3 contains 15 residues. Germline assignment: CDR1 SGHVS and CDR2 FQNEAQ. The CDR3 DNA sequence: TGTGCCAGCAGCCCTAGTGTAGTGGCCCAAGAGACCCAGTACTTC. This sequence encodes CASSPSVVAQETQYF.

For this clonotype: This may come from a read error, since a much larger clone is one base off. The rearrangement links TRBV7-2 to TRBJ1-1; no definite D call. Germline V gives CDR1 SGHTA, CDR2 FQGNSA. The CDR3 is 14 residues long. The CDR3 region has the DNA TGTGCCAGCAGCTTTATGAACATGAACACTGGAGCTTTCTTT. Its translation: CASSFMNMNTGAFF.

The chain employs TRBV19 and TRBJ1-1, with D possibly TRBD1 on 6 matching bases. Germline lookup yields CDR1 LNHDA and CDR2 SQIVND (reference sequence). The ends were cut back, 1 base at V and 4 bases at J, with 16 bases in the middle. The CDR3 runs 16 residues. This chain's CDR3 is CASSIVSRGLSTEAFF. The CDR3, as DNA: TGTGCCAGTAGTATAGTTAGCAGGGGCCTGAGCACTGAAGCTTTCTTT.

This chain joins TRBV9 and TRBJ2-2; D might be TRBD2 (6 bases). CDR1 and CDR2 (germline): SGDLS, YYNGEE. Trimming shortened V by 0 bases and J by 2 bases, and 14 bases separated the two germline ends. The length of the CDR3 is 17 residues. The CDR3 here is CASSVELLGGNTGELFF. In DNA form, the CDR3 reads TGTGCCAGCAGCGTAGAATTGCTCGGGGGAAACACCGGGGAGCTGTTTTTT.

Only a few counts were recorded for this clonotype. The V and J genes are TRBV5-3 and TRBJ1-1, with D possibly being TRBD1 (5 bases). TRBV5-3 is an ORF for which the function is uncertain. The V end was cut by 8 bases, the J end by 4 bases, with 18 bases between. The CDR3 is made up of 14 amino acids. The CDR3 DNA reads TGTGCCAGCAGCATCCGCAGGGACGGCACTGAAGCTTTCTTT. Protein sequence: CASSIRRDGTEAFF.

There are many counts of this clonotype. V usage is TRBV29-1 and J usage is TRBJ1-5, with 11 bases aligning to TRBD1. With V trimmed by 4 bases and J by 3 bases, 5 bases remained unmatched. The CDR3 covers 15 residues. Germline V gene sequence: CDR1 SQVTM, CDR2 ANQGSEA. The CDR3 loop is CSVGTGGLNNQPQHF. For the CDR3, the DNA is TGCAGCGTTGGGACAGGGGGCTTGAACAATCAGCCCCAGCATTTT.

This clonotype was recorded many times. The V and J genes are TRBV6-2 or TRBV6-3 and TRBJ2-7; D ambiguous. The length of the CDR3 is 12 residues. Looked up from germline, CDR1 is MNHEY and CDR2 is SVGEGT. V was pared by 2 bases and J by 3 bases, with 5 bases between. The CDR3 DNA follows: TGTGCCAGCAGTTACGAGTACTACGAGCAGTACTTC. Its translation is CASSYEYYEQYF.